This TCR beta chain was sequenced in a study of cytomegalovirus exposure and HLA in healthy donors. Study-wide results and caveats: The study recorded over 150 TCR beta chains that were cytomegalovirus-associated. Confirmation in vitro established that a few CMV-associated chains were specific for CMV antigens. Association of 16,951 TCR beta sequences with HLA alleles was found at 0.05 false discovery rate in a later analysis.

CDR1 and CDR2 from the germline V gene are SGHVS and FQNEAQ. Trimming at V came to 1 base and at J to 5 bases, leaving 8 bases not matched to a gene. The CDR3 contains 15 residues. The PCR ran on 60 Vbeta and 13 Jbeta primers. The protocol was immunoSEQ multiplex PCR, while the TCRdb copy is restricted to in-frame clones and leaves out a portion. The sample lists about 80,000 clones, roughly 65% seen once, with about 4.7% in the top ten. A word on this clone: As yet, its antigen is unknown.

This sequence was found in a male donor in good health and CMV-seropositive. This sequence joins TRBV7-8 and TRBJ2-7, with TRBD1 identical over 7 bases. The sequenced sample consisted of PBMCs. The CDR3 nucleotides read TGTGCCAGCAGCTTAGAGACAGGGTACGGCCACGAGCAGTACTTC. It is translated as CASSLETGYGHEQYF.